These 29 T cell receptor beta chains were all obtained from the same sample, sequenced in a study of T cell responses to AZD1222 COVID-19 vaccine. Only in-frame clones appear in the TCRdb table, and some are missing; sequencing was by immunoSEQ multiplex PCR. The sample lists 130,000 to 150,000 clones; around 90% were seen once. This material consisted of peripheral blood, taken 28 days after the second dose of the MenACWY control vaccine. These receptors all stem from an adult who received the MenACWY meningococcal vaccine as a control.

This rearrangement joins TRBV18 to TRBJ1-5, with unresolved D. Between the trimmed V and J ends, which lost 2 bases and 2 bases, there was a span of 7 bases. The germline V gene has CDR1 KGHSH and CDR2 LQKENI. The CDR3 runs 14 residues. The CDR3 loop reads CASSPSSGNQPQHF. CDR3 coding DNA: TGTGCCAGCTCACCATCGTCGGGCAATCAGCCCCAGCATTTT.

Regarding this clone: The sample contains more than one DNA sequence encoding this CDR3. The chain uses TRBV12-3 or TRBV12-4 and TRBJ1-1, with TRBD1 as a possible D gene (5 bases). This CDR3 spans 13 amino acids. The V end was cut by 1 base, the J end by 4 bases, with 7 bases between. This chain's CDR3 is CASSLGGGTEAFF. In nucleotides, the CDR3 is TGTGCCAGCAGTTTAGGGGGGGGCACTGAAGCTTTCTTT.

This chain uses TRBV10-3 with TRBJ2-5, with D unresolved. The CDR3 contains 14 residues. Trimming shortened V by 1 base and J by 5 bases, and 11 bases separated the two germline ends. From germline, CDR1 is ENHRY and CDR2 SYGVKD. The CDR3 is CAISEWQAQETQYF. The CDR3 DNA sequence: TGTGCCATCAGTGAGTGGCAGGCCCAGGAGACCCAGTACTTC.

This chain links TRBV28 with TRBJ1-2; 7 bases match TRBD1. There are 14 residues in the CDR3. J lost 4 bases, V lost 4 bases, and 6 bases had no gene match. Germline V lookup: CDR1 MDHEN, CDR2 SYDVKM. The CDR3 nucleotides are TGTGCCAGCAGTTCCCGAGGGGGCGGCTATGGCTACACCTTC. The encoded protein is CASSSRGGGYGYTF.

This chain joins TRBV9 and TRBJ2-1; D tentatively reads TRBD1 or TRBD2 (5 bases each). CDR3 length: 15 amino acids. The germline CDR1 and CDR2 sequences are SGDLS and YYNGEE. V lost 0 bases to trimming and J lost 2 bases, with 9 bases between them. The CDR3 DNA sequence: TGTGCCAGCAGCGTAGGAGTGGGGGCCTACAATGAGCAGTTCTTC. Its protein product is CASSVGVGAYNEQFF.

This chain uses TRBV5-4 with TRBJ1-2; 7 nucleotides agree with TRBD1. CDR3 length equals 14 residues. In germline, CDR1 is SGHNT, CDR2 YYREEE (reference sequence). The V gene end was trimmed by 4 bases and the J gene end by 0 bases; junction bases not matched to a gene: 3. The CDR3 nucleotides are TGTGCCAGCAGCCCAGGGGGTACTAACTATGGCTACACCTTC. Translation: CASSPGGTNYGYTF.

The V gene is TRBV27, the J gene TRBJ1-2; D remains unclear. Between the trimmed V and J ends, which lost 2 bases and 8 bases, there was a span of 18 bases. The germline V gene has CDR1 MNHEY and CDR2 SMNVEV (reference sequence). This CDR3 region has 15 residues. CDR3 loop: CASSLVTGSLIGYTF. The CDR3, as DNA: TGTGCCAGCAGTTTAGTTACGGGCAGCCTCATAGGCTACACCTTC.

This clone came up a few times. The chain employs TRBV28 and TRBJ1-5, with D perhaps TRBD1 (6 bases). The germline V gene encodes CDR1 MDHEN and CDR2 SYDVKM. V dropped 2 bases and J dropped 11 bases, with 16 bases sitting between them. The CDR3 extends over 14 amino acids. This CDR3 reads CASSLAGARTTQHF. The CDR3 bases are TGTGCCAGCAGTTTAGCAGGGGCCCGGACGACCCAGCATTTT.

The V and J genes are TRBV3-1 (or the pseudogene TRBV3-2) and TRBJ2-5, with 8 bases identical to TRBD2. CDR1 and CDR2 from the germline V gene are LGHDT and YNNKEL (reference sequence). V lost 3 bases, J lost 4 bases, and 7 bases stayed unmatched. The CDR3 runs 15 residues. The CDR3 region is CASSHPGTRGETQYF. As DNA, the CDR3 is TGTGCCAGCAGCCACCCCGGGACTAGAGGAGAGACCCAGTACTTC.

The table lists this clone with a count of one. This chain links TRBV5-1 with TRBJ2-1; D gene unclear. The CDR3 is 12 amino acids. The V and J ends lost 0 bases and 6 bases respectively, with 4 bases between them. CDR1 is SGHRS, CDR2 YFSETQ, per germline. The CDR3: CASSLEGNEQFF. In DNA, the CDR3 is TGCGCCAGCAGCTTGGAGGGCAATGAGCAGTTCTTC.

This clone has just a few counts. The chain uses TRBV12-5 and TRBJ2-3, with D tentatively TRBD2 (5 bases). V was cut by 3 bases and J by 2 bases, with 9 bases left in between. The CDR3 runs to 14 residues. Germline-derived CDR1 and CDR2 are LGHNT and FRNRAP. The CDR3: CASGFSRDTDTQYF. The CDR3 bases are TGTGCTAGTGGTTTTTCCCGGGACACAGATACGCAGTATTTT.

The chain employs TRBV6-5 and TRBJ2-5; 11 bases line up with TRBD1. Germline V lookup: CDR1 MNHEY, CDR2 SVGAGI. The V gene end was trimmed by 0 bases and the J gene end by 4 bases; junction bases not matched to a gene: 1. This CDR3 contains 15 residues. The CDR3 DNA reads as TGTGCCAGCAGTTACTCCGGGACAGGGGGAGAGACCCAGTACTTC. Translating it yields CASSYSGTGGETQYF.

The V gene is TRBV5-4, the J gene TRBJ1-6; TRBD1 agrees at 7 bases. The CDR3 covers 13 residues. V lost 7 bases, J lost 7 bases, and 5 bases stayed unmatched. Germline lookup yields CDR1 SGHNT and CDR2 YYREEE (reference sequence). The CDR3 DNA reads TGTGCCAGCCAAACAGGGGAGAATTCACCCCTCCACTTT. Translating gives CASQTGENSPLHF.

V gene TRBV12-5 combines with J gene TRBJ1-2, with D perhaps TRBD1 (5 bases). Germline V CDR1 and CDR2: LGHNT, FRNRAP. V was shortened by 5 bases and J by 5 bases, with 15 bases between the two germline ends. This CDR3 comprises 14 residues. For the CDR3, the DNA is TGTGCTAGTGGTCCGGGGACGTCGGTTTATGGCTACACCTTC. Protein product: CASGPGTSVYGYTF.

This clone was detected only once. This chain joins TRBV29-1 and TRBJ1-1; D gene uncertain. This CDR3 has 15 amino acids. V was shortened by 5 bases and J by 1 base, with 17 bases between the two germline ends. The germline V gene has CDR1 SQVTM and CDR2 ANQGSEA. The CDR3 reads CSVSWRLAANTEAFF. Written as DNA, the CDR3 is TGCAGCGTTAGCTGGAGGTTGGCCGCGAACACTGAAGCTTTCTTT.

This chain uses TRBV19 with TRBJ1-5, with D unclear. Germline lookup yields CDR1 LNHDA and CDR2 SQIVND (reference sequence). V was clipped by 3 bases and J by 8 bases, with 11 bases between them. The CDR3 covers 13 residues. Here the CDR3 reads CASSIVVLKPQHF. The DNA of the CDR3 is TGTGCCAGTAGTATCGTGGTTTTGAAGCCCCAGCATTTT. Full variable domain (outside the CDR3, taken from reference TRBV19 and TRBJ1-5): DGGITQSPKYLFRKEGQNVTLSCEQNLNHDAMYWYRQDPGQGLRLIYYSQIVNDFQKGDIAEGYSVSREKKESFPLTVTSAQKNPTAFYLCASSIVVLKPQHFGDGTRLSIL.

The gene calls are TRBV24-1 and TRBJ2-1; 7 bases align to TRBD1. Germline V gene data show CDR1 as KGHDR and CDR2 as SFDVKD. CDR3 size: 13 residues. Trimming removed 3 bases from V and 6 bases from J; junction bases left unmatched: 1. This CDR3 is CATSDRTGNEQFF. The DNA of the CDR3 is TGTGCCACCAGTGATCGGACAGGCAATGAGCAGTTCTTC.

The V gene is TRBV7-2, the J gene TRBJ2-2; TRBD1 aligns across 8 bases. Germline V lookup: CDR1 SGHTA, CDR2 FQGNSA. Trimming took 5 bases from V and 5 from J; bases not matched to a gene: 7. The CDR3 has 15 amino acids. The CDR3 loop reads CASSPRTGRTGELFF. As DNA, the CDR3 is TGTGCCAGCAGCCCGAGGACAGGGAGGACCGGGGAGCTGTTTTTT.

This CDR3 is CASSFTNTEAFF. The CDR3 DNA reads TGTGCCAGCAGTTTTACGAACACTGAAGCTTTCTTT. The V gene is TRBV6-2 or TRBV6-3, the J gene TRBJ1-1; D is unclear. The length of the CDR3 is 12 residues. CDR1 is MNHEY and CDR2 is SVGEGT in the germline V gene. V dropped 4 bases and J dropped 1 base, with 4 bases sitting between them.

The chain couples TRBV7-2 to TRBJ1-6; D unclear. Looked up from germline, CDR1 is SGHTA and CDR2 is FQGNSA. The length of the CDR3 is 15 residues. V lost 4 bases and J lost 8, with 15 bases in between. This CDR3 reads CASSSDVGRHSPLHF. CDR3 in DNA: TGTGCCAGCAGCTCCGATGTAGGGCGGCATTCACCCCTCCACTTT. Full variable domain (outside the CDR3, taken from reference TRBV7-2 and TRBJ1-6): GAGVSQSPSNKVTEKGKDVELRCDPISGHTALYWYRQSLGQGLEFLIYFQGNSAPDKSGLPSDRFSAERTGGSVSTLTIQRTQQEDSAVYLCASSSDVGRHSPLHFGNGTRLTVT.

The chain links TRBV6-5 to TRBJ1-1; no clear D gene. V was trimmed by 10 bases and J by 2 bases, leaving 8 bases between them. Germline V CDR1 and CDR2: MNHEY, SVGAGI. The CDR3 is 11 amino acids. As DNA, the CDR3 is TGTGCCATACGGGCAAACACTGAAGCTTTCTTT. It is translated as CAIRANTEAFF.

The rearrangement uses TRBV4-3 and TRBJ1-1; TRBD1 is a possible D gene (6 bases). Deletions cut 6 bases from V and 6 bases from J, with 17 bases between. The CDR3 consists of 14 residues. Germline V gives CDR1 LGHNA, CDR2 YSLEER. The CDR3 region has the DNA TGCGCCAGCAGTAGAGGACAGTTTGTCCCTGAAGCTTTCTTT. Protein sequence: CASSRGQFVPEAFF.

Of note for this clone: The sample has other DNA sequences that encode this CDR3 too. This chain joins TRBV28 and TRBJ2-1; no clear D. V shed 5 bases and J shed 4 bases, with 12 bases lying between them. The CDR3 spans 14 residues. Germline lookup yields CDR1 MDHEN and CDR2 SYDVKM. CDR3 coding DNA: TGTGCCAGCAGTCCCCCGACGGGTTACAATGAGCAGTTCTTC. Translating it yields CASSPPTGYNEQFF. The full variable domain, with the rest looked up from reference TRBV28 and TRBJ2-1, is DVKVTQSSRYLVKRTGEKVFLECVQDMDHENMFWYRQDPGLGLRLIYFSYDVKMKEKGDIPEGYSVSREKKERFSLILESASTNQTSMYLCASSPPTGYNEQFFGPGTRLTVL.

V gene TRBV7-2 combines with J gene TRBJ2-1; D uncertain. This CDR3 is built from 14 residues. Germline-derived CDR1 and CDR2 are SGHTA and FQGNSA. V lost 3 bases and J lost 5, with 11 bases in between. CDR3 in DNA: TGTGCCAGCAGCTTCCCCGCGTACAACAATGAGCAGTTCTTC. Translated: CASSFPAYNNEQFF.

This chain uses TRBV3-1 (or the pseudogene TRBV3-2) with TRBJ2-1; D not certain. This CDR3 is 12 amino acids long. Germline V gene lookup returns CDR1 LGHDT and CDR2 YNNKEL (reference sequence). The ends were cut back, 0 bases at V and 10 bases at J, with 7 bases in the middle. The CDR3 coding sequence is TGTGCCAGCAGCCAAGATACGCGGGAGCAGTTCTTC. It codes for CASSQDTREQFF.

CDR3 in DNA: TGTGCCAGTAGTACCGCCCTAGCGGGGCCTATAGGGGAGCTGTTTTTT. Translation: CASSTALAGPIGELFF. The chain recombines TRBV19 with TRBJ2-2; 9 nucleotides align to TRBD2. CDR1 is LNHDA and CDR2 is SQIVND in the germline V gene (reference sequence). Trimming at V came to 4 bases and at J to 8 bases, leaving 11 bases not matched to a gene. The CDR3 has 16 residues.

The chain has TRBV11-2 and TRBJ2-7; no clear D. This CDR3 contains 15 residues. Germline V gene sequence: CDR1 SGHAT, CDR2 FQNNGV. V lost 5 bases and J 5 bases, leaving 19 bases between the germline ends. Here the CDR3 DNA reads TGTGCCAGCAGCCTCCGCAGGCTCGGCCCCGACGAGCAGTACTTC. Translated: CASSLRRLGPDEQYF. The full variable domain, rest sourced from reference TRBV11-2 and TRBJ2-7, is EAGVAQSPRYKIIEKRQSVAFWCNPISGHATLYWYQQILGQGPKLLIQFQNNGVVDDSQLPKDRFSAERLKGVDSTLKIQPAKLEDSAVYLCASSLRRLGPDEQYFGPGTRLTVT.

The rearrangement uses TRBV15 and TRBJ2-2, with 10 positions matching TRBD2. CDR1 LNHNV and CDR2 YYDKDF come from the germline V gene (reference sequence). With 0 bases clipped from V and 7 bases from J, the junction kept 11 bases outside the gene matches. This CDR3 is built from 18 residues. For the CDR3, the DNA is TGTGCCACCAGCAGAGATGCGGGGAGCGGGAGGGCCAACGGGGAGCTGTTTTTT. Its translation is CATSRDAGSGRANGELFF.

CDR3 DNA sequence: TGTGCCAGCAGTCCGTTAGGCGGGGAGCTGTTTTTT. Protein product: CASSPLGGELFF. This rearrangement joins TRBV27 to TRBJ2-2, with D uncertain. The CDR3 covers 12 residues. From germline, CDR1 is MNHEY and CDR2 SMNVEV (reference sequence). Trimming pared 5 bases from V and 7 bases from J, leaving 8 bases between.